This T cell receptor (beta chain) was identified in a study of control samples from healthy donors and cancer patients (dated by TCRdb to about 2020). Only one count was recorded for this clone. It lacks a known antigen. Base-call qualities are not available, and no considerably larger clone is one nucleotide away. Library creation used the immunoSEQ multiplex PCR assay. TCRdb mirrors the immuneACCESS table, restricted to in-frame sequences. Some clones are absent from its copies; in checked studies, under half trace to an unresolved V gene, and the reason for the others is unknown. The sample table shows 100,000 to 150,000 clones, and about 89% are seen once. About 2.7% of the sample belongs to the ten largest clones. In the germline V gene, CDR1 corresponds to SGHAT and CDR2 to FQNNGV. V and J lose 1 base and 0 bases, and a span of 10 bases separates them. The CDR3 runs 15 residues from the cysteine to the phenylalanine. CDR3 DNA only is kept here, 45 bases in frame from base 1.

The TCR comes from a man aged 55 to 69 in good health. The sequenced sample consisted of blood. The V gene is TRBV11-2 and the J gene is TRBJ2-7, with the identity of the D gene unclear. This receptor has the CDR3 CASSLGHDVSYEQYF. The DNA sequence reads TGTGCCAGCAGCTTAGGACACGACGTCTCCTACGAGCAGTACTTC.